This T cell receptor (beta chain) comes out of a study of CD8 T cells in Susac syndrome (dated by TCRdb to between 2019 and 2020). In the study overall: Repertoire sequencing was used to test whether CD8+ T cell activation and differentiation in Susac syndrome was antigen driven. The investigation overall reported the following: The study acknowledged that relatively few individuals were included in the TCR sequencing and HLA analysis.

The germline V gene yields SGHRS for CDR1 and YFSETQ for CDR2. V is pared back by 0 bases and J by 5 bases, with 11 bases lying between the germline termini. From cysteine to phenylalanine, the CDR3 is 14 amino acids long. This entry keeps only the CDR3 DNA: 42 bases, framed from base 1. RNA was extracted using the RNeasy kit, and about 0.45 to 1 ug of the RNA was reverse transcribed with random hexamers. The immunoSEQ multiplex PCR assay, covering 54 Vbeta and 13 Jbeta segments, was used to amplify TCR beta CDR3 regions. PCR amplification bias was corrected by using a synthetic template baseline for primer optimization and computational correction. The paper's data handling went like this. Reads were annotated to V, D and J genes according to IMGT and were analyzed with immunoSEQ Analyzer, with only productive sequences retained. Clonality was computed as one minus Shannon entropy normalized by log2 of the number of productive unique sequences. For each patient and control, public and private clones were evaluated among the 100 most prevalent clones. A clone was defined as Susac-specific if it was absent from the healthy and MS cohorts, from about a thousand published viral clones and from other ImmuneACCESS disease sequences. TCRdb reworked the public reads: Q25 trimming with fastp, MiXCR clone assembly, productive beta chains retained. Identical CDR3 proteins give one entry, which carries the most common genes and DNA. The V and J calls come from TCRdb's annotation, not from the publication. Within this sample are around 130,000 distinct CDR3 sequences, with around 94% of them counted one time only. 0.095% to 0.15% of the sample rests with the top ten.

Turning to this clonotype: Its antigen target is currently unknown. Base-call qualities are not available, and no considerably larger clone is one nucleotide away.

Peripheral blood CD8+ and CD4+ T cells from healthy donors, Susac syndrome patients and multiple sclerosis patients were profiled using high-throughput TCR beta sequencing. The multiple sclerosis controls were treatment-naive patients whose relapsing-remitting disease, either stable or active, fulfilled the revised McDonald criteria. Bulk CD8+ and CD4+ T cells were purified by magnetic negative isolation, while CD8+ TEMRA cells were enriched using FACS. Blood was drawn into EDTA tubes, processed within 24 hours, and PBMCs were isolated by density gradient centrifugation. PBMCs intended for TCR sequencing were cryopreserved in liquid nitrogen and were subsequently thawed in a 37 degrees C water bath. Purity of sorted or isolated CD4+, CD8+ and CD8+ TEMRA cells was at least 90%.

The TCR originated in a human donor with multiple sclerosis. The specimen was CD4+ T cells from PBMCs. In this chain, TRBV5-1 is recombined with TRBJ1-1; the D region possibly corresponds to TRBD1 (5 bases align). The CDR3 protein sequence reads: CASSLAGRWTEAFF. The DNA is TGCGCCAGCAGCTTGGCAGGGCGTTGGACTGAAGCTTTCTTT. Reference TRBV5-1 and TRBJ1-1 proteins supply the regions before and after the CDR3; the full variable domain is: KAGVTQTPRYLIKTRGQQVTLSCSPISGHRSVSWYQQTPGQGLQFLFEYFSETQRNKGNFPGRFSGRQFSNSRSEMNVSTLELGDSALYLCASSLAGRWTEAFFGQGTRLTVV.